Detailed here is one TCR beta chain. Its antigen is not identified. V lost 0 bases and J 8 bases, leaving 14 bases between the germline ends. CDR1 is SGDLS, CDR2 YYNGEE, per germline. CDR3 size: 15 residues. The entry originates in a study of cytomegalovirus exposure and HLA in healthy donors. The wider study: Of over 350 genotyped donors, roughly 80% grouped in the Caucasian-associated ancestry cluster. Study findings and constraints: Later work associated 17,000 or so TCR beta sequences with HLA alleles at 0.05 false discovery rate.

The PCR made use of 60 Vbeta and 13 Jbeta primers. TCRdb keeps only in-frame clones here, not all; method: immunoSEQ multiplex PCR. The top ten clones hold less than 8.5% of a sample with 150,000 to 200,000 clones, more than 9.5% of them seen once. The rearrangement links TRBV9 to TRBJ1-4, with a tentative D call TRBD1 (6 bases). The sequenced material came from PBMCs. The receptor was derived from a man in his forties or fifties in good health and CMV-seropositive. The CDR3 region is CASSVEGVSGEKLFF. DNA for the CDR3: TGTGCCAGCAGCGTAGAGGGGGTCAGTGGGGAAAAACTGTTTTTT.